This entry concerns a single T cell receptor beta chain. What it recognizes is unknown. This was the immunoSEQ v3 assay. Each library reached some 2 million read pairs, or about 5-6 million at deep level. Assay: immunoSEQ multiplex PCR; the TCRdb copy retains only in-frame clones and omits some. Among more than 15,000 clones listed, about 80% were seen once. Noted time point: pre-treatment sample, taken before nivolumab and TIL therapy. Stage 4 NSCLC adults joined between 2017 and January 2020. The CDR3 runs to 14 residues. Trimming removed 4 bases from V and 4 bases from J, with 9 bases in between. From germline, CDR1 is SGHDT and CDR2 YYEEEE. The sample originates from a study of TIL therapy for anti-PD-1-resistant metastatic lung cancer. Study-level findings and limits: The baseline peripheral repertoire was partially replaced by infused TIL clonotypes that later decayed.

The receptor was derived from a person between 25 and 79 years old with non-small cell lung cancer. This specimen consisted of blood, obtained at baseline. The chain couples TRBV5-6 to TRBJ2-6; D is unresolved. The chain's CDR3 is CASSVPRGANVLTF. For the CDR3, the DNA is TGTGCCAGCAGCGTGCCGCGCGGGGCCAACGTCCTGACTTTC. The variable domain in full, completed from reference TRBV5-6 and TRBJ2-6, reads DAGVTQSPTHLIKTRGQQVTLRCSPKSGHDTVSWYQQALGQGPQFIFQYYEEEERQRGNFPDRFSGHQFPNYSSELNVNALLLGDSALYLCASSVPRGANVLTFGAGSRLTVL.